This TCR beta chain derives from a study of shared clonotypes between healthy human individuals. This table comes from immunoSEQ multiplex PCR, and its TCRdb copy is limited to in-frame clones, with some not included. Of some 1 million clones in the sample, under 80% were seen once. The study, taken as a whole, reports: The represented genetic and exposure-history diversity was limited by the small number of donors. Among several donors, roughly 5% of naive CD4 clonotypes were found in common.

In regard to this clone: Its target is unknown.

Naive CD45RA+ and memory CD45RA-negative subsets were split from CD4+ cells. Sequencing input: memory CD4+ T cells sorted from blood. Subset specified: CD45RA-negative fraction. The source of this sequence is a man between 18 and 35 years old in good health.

CDR3 protein: CAISEGGAGTEAFF. The CDR3 bases are TGTGCCATCAGTGAGGGGGGGGCCGGAACTGAAGCTTTCTTT. The chain is built from TRBV10-3 and TRBJ1-1; possibly TRBD1 for D (6 bases). The CDR3 consists of 14 residues. Trimming removed 2 bases at V and 5 bases at J, with 12 bases between. CDR1 is ENHRY, CDR2 SYGVKD, per germline.